Following are 17 T cell receptor beta chains from one sample sequenced in a study of identical twins. Via MiXCR, TCRdb re-called the 5' RACE reads, giving one row per CDR3 protein. The table lists approximately 700,000 distinct CDR3 sequences, less than 7% of them singletons, with around 2% in the top ten. Material for sequencing was naive T cells sorted from blood. Receptors originate from a man younger than 30 in good health.

The sample holds a few counts of this clonotype. The genes are TRBV12-3 or TRBV12-4 and TRBJ2-2, with D tentatively TRBD2 (6 bases). There are 16 residues in the CDR3. Trimming took off 3 bases at V and 1 base at J, with 12 bases between the two ends. CDR3 loop: CASSFLGGGNTGELFF. CDR3 in DNA: TGTGCCAGCAGTTTTCTTGGGGGAGGGAACACCGGGGAGCTGTTTTTT.

On this clonotype itself: This sequence may be a read error, since a much larger clone differs from it by one base. The J gene is TRBJ2-3, the V gene TRBV11-2, with D perhaps TRBD1 (6 bases). The CDR3 loop spans 13 amino acids. The germline V gene encodes CDR1 SGHAT and CDR2 FQNNGV. The CDR3 loop is CASSLSRTETQCF. In DNA form, the CDR3 reads TGTGCCAGCAGCTTATCGAGGACAGAGACGCAGTGTTTT.

This clonotype was observed a few times. The chain recombines TRBV6-1 with TRBJ1-1; the D gene is possibly TRBD1 (5 bases). CDR3 length: 14 residues. Germline CDR1 and CDR2: MNHNS and SASEGT. V lost 7 bases and J lost 5, with 17 bases in between. The CDR3 protein is CASNPPGAWTEAFF. Here the CDR3 DNA reads TGTGCCAGCAATCCTCCCGGGGCGTGGACTGAAGCTTTCTTT.

This clonotype was counted many times. The CDR3 loop reads CASSAPGAETQYF. In nucleotides, the CDR3 is TGTGCCAGCAGCGCACCGGGGGCGGAGACCCAGTACTTC. This chain links TRBV7-9 with TRBJ2-5, with D perhaps being TRBD1 or TRBD2 (6 bases each). Germline V CDR1 and CDR2: SEHNR, FQNEAQ (reference sequence). The CDR3 loop spans 13 amino acids. The ends were cut back, 5 bases at V and 5 bases at J, with 12 bases in the middle. Drawing the rest from reference TRBV7-9 and TRBJ2-5, the complete variable domain is DTGVSQNPRHKITKRGQNVTFRCDPISEHNRLYWYRQTLGQGPEFLTYFQNEAQLEKSRLLSDRFSAERPKGSFSTLEIQRTEQGDSAMYLCASSAPGAETQYFGPGTRLLVL.

Regarding this clonotype: This may be a read error: a much more frequent sequence differs by one nucleotide. This chain connects TRBV5-1 to TRBJ1-1, with D uncertain. The V gene's germline CDR1 is SGHRS and CDR2 YFSETQ. The CDR3 has 15 residues. Trimming cost V 0 bases and J 0 bases, with 9 bases left between them. CDR3 protein: CASSLDARVNTEAFF. Written as DNA, the CDR3 is TGCGCCAGCAGCTTGGACGCAAGGGTGAACACTGAAGCTTTCTTT.

In this sample, this clonotype turned up many times. The rearrangement uses TRBV29-1 and TRBJ1-2; TRBD1 agrees at 10 bases. Germline V gene data show CDR1 as SQVTM and CDR2 as ANQGSEA. The CDR3 has 15 residues. With V trimmed by 0 bases and J by 4 bases, 5 bases remained unmatched. The CDR3 DNA follows: TGCAGCGTTGAAGAAGGGGGACAGGGGTTCTATGGCTACACCTTC. Protein sequence: CSVEEGGQGFYGYTF.

This clonotype was detected only a few times. J is TRBJ2-7 and V is TRBV6-1; 7 nucleotides match TRBD1. The CDR3 runs to 16 residues. The V and J ends lost 2 bases and 0 bases, in that order; junction bases with no gene match: 7. Germline V lookup: CDR1 MNHNS, CDR2 SASEGT. Here the CDR3 reads CASSELGRGTSYEQYV. CDR3 DNA sequence: TGTGCCAGCAGTGAATTGGGCAGGGGGACCTCCTACGAGCAGTACGTC.

This clonotype was counted at least ten times. The chain couples TRBV24-1 to TRBJ2-5, with 8 bases aligning to TRBD1. Germline trimming cut 1 base from V and 4 bases from J; bases unmatched to any gene: 4. This CDR3 has 15 residues. Germline CDR1 reads KGHDR; CDR2 reads SFDVKD. This CDR3 is CATSDFGQGGETQYF. CDR3 sequence (DNA): TGTGCCACCAGTGATTTCGGACAGGGCGGAGAGACCCAGTACTTC.

This clonotype was seen repeatedly, ten times or more. A read error may produce the germline difference seen at one junction end. The chain links TRBV29-1 to TRBJ2-1; the match to TRBD2 covers 9 bases. CDR1 and CDR2 from the germline V gene are SQVTM and ANQGSEA. The CDR3 loop spans 14 amino acids. The CDR3 DNA sequence: TGCAGCGTCCTCACGGGACTAGCCTATAATGAGCAGTTCTTC. Translation: CSVLTGLAYNEQFF.

This clonotype was counted only a few times. This sequence joins TRBV5-6 and TRBJ2-7; possible D gene TRBD1, 5 bases. The ends were cut back, 1 base at V and 0 bases at J, with 11 bases in the middle. CDR3 length: 15 residues. Germline V gene lookup returns CDR1 SGHDT and CDR2 YYEEEE. This CDR3 reads CASSLRTYHSYEQYF. Written as DNA, the CDR3 is TGTGCCAGCAGCTTGAGGACATACCACTCCTACGAGCAGTACTTC.

The V and J genes are TRBV2 and TRBJ2-7; D perhaps matches TRBD2 (6 bases). V shed 2 bases and J shed 12 bases, with 8 bases lying between them. Germline loops: CDR1 SNHLY, CDR2 FYNNEI. The CDR3 is 10 residues long. CDR3 protein: CASSELGLYV. CDR3 in DNA: TGTGCCAGCAGTGAATTGGGACTGTACGTC.

This clonotype has a handful of counts. The chain combines TRBV7-2 with TRBJ1-1; D remains ambiguous. Trimming pared 0 bases from V and 4 bases from J, leaving 21 bases between. The CDR3 totals 18 residues. Germline V gene sequence: CDR1 SGHTA, CDR2 FQGNSA. The CDR3 coding sequence is TGTGCCAGCAGCTTAGCTACGTTTGTCGGCCAGGCAAGCACTGAAGCTTTCTTT. Translation gives CASSLATFVGQASTEAFF.

This rearrangement joins TRBV5-1 to TRBJ2-2; D is undetermined. The ends were cut back, 5 bases at V and 5 bases at J, with 13 bases in the middle. CDR3 size: 14 residues. Germline V gives CDR1 SGHRS, CDR2 YFSETQ. As DNA, the CDR3 is TGCGCCAGCAGTTCTCCGACTTTAACCGGGGAGCTGTTTTTT. Its translation is CASSSPTLTGELFF.

This clonotype was seen a few times. J is TRBJ1-2 and V is TRBV5-1, with a weak D call TRBD1 (5 bases). The CDR3 consists of 14 residues. V dropped 4 bases and J dropped 3 bases, with 13 bases sitting between them. Germline V lookup: CDR1 SGHRS, CDR2 YFSETQ. The CDR3 DNA reads as TGCGCCAGCAGCCCCGGGGCCGAGGACTATGGCTACACCTTC. It encodes CASSPGAEDYGYTF.

This clonotype showed up many times. The genes are TRBV28 and TRBJ1-5, with 12 bases fitting TRBD1. Germline lookup yields CDR1 MDHEN and CDR2 SYDVKM. V gave up 6 bases and J gave up 4 bases; unmatched junction bases: 13. The CDR3 is 18 amino acids. In DNA, the CDR3 is TGTGCCAGCAGCCCCTGGGACAGGGGGCAGGTATGGAATCAGCCCCAGCATTTT. Translation: CASSPWDRGQVWNQPQHF. The full variable domain, its missing parts supplied by reference TRBV28 and TRBJ1-5, is DVKVTQSSRYLVKRTGEKVFLECVQDMDHENMFWYRQDPGLGLRLIYFSYDVKMKEKGDIPEGYSVSREKKERFSLILESASTNQTSMYLCASSPWDRGQVWNQPQHFGDGTRLSIL.

This clonotype was seen at least ten times. V gene TRBV5-1 combines with J gene TRBJ2-2; tentatively, D is TRBD2 (5 bases). Germline loops: CDR1 SGHRS, CDR2 YFSETQ. The length of the CDR3 is 16 residues. Trimming removed 0 bases from V and 4 bases from J, with 13 bases in between. CDR3 residues: CASSLGLLVGTGELFF. CDR3 coding DNA: TGCGCCAGCAGCTTGGGGCTACTAGTAGGCACCGGGGAGCTGTTTTTT.

This clonotype was recorded many times. The chain joins TRBV12-3 or TRBV12-4 to TRBJ2-2; D unclear. This CDR3 region has 15 residues. Trimming pared 7 bases from V and 0 bases from J, leaving 12 bases between. CDR3 coding DNA: TGTGCCAGCATATTCCGGCTTACGAACACCGGGGAGCTGTTTTTT. Protein: CASIFRLTNTGELFF.